This T cell receptor (beta chain) originates from a study of neurological immune-mediated disorders. Broader study findings: There were no CDR3 amino acid sequences shared by expanded clones across subjects, a result suggesting private repertoires in all groups.

The unsorted libraries had their origin in 2 million PBMCs stored at -80 C. Template-switch 5'RACE cDNA synthesis added a 10-nucleotide unique molecular identifier. Using its own MiXCR run on the 5' RACE reads, TCRdb lists one record per CDR3 protein. The table shows about 70,000 distinct CDR3 sequences, with more than 4.5% occurring only once. This clonotype has ten or more counts. Its target is not known. This CDR3 is 16 amino acids long. CDR1 and CDR2 from the germline V gene are KGHDR and SFDVKD. V was pared by 2 bases and J by 4 bases, with 6 bases of the junction left unmatched. The clonotype comes from a human donor with multiple sclerosis. The donor label of this sample is uncertain. Sequences were obtained from PBMCs. J is TRBJ2-7 and V is TRBV24-1; 11 nucleotides agree with TRBD2. CDR3 nucleotides: TGTGCCACCAGTGATTCCCGACTAGCGGGGAGGTACGAGCAGTACTTC. Protein: CATSDSRLAGRYEQYF.